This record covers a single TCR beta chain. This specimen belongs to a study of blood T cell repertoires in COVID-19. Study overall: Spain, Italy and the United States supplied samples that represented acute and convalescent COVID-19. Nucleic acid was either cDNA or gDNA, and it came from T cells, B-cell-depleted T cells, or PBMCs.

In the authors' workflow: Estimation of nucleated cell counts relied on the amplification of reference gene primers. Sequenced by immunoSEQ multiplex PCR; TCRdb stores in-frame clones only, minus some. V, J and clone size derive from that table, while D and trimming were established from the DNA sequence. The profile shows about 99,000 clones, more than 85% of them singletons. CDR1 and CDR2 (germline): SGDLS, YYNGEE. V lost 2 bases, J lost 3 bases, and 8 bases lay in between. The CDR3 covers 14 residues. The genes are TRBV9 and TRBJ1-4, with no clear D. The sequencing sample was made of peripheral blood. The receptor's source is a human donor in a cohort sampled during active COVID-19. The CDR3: CASSVGIPNEKLFF. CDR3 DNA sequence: TGTGCCAGCAGCGTGGGCATACCTAATGAAAAACTGTTTTTT.